The 14 T cell receptor beta chains presented below share a single source sample, sequenced in a study of cytomegalovirus exposure and HLA in healthy donors. PCR primers comprised 60 Vbeta and 13 Jbeta primers. Only in-frame clones appear in the TCRdb table, and some are missing; sequencing was by immunoSEQ multiplex PCR. Of around 130,000 clones listed, 84% are singletons. Sample: PBMCs. Receptors originate from a young woman in good health and CMV-seropositive.

The chain is built from TRBV5-1 and TRBJ2-5, with 9 bases identical to TRBD1. Germline lookup yields CDR1 SGHRS and CDR2 YFSETQ. The CDR3 is 17 residues long. V lost 4 bases, J lost 1 base, and 11 bases stayed unmatched. CDR3: CASSLHPGTGIQETQYF. DNA of the CDR3: TGCGCCAGCAGCCTCCATCCCGGGACAGGGATCCAAGAGACCCAGTACTTC.

The J gene is TRBJ2-3, the V gene TRBV10-3; TRBD1 agrees at 10 bases. J was trimmed by 0 bases and V by 1 base; bases with no gene match: 7. The CDR3 length is 18 residues. Germline V lookup: CDR1 ENHRY, CDR2 SYGVKD. The CDR3 reads CAISEWGQGQGSTDTQYF. DNA for the CDR3: TGTGCCATCAGTGAGTGGGGCCAGGGACAGGGGAGCACAGATACGCAGTATTTT.

The chain uses TRBV7-8 and TRBJ1-1; 8 bases map to TRBD1. The CDR3 contains 15 residues. Germline CDR1 and CDR2: SGHVS and FQNEAQ. V shed 5 bases, J shed 5 bases, and the junction held 10 bases outside the gene matches. The CDR3 sequence: CASSPQGALRTEAFF. The CDR3 nucleotides are TGTGCCAGCAGCCCCCAGGGGGCGCTGAGAACTGAAGCTTTCTTT.

V gene TRBV5-1 combines with J gene TRBJ2-7; tentatively, D is TRBD1 (5 bases). The CDR3 has 16 residues. The V end was cut by 4 bases, the J end by 2 bases, with 19 bases between. Germline CDR1 SGHRS, CDR2 YFSETQ. The CDR3 sequence is CASSPSQLDTTYEQYF. CDR3 DNA: TGCGCCAGCAGCCCGTCCCAGCTGGACACCACCTACGAGCAGTACTTC.

The rearrangement uses TRBV19 and TRBJ2-2, with TRBD2 matching over 9 bases. Germline V gene lookup returns CDR1 LNHDA and CDR2 SQIVND (reference sequence). The CDR3 length is 17 residues. Germline trimming cut 10 bases from V and 1 base from J; bases unmatched to any gene: 13. CDR3 nucleotide sequence: TGTGCCACCCGAGGGGGTAGCGGGGGACTGAACACCGGGGAGCTGTTTTTT. It translates to CATRGGSGGLNTGELFF.

CDR3 nucleotide sequence: TGTGCCAGCAGCTTTTCACCAGGGATCGAGACCCAGTACTTC. Translating it yields CASSFSPGIETQYF. V gene TRBV11-2 combines with J gene TRBJ2-5; the D gene is possibly TRBD1 (5 bases). V dropped 3 bases and J dropped 5 bases, with 13 bases sitting between them. This CDR3 comprises 14 residues. The germline gives CDR1 SGHAT, CDR2 FQNNGV.

Concerning this clone itself: One junction end does not reproduce the germline sequence, and a read error may be involved. The chain has TRBV29-1 and TRBJ2-5, with a possible D match to TRBD2 (5 bases). Germline assignment: CDR1 SQVTM and CDR2 ANQGSEA. This CDR3 is built from 11 residues. The CDR3 sequence: CSVEDAPGLHF. The CDR3 region has the DNA TGCAGCGTTGAAGATGCCCCAGGACTGCACTTC.

The V gene is TRBV6-1, the J gene TRBJ2-3; D may be TRBD2 (7 bases). From germline, CDR1 is MNHNS and CDR2 SASEGT. V lost 5 bases to trimming and J lost 10 bases, with 13 bases between them. The CDR3 is made up of 12 amino acids. CDR3 sequence (DNA): TGTGCCAGCAGTCCACAGGGAGGGGCGCAGTATTTT. This sequence encodes CASSPQGGAQYF.

This chain joins TRBV11-1 and TRBJ2-4, with TRBD1 matching over 7 bases. Germline-derived CDR1 and CDR2 are SGHAT and FQDESV (reference sequence). CDR3 length: 15 amino acids. V was clipped by 5 bases and J by 1 base; unmatched bases: 5. This CDR3 is CASSPTQGAKNIQYF. For the CDR3, the DNA is TGTGCCAGCAGCCCTACACAGGGGGCCAAAAACATTCAGTACTTC. The full variable domain, with the rest looked up from reference TRBV11-1 and TRBJ2-4, is EAEVAQSPRYKITEKSQAVAFWCDPISGHATLYWYRQILGQGPELLVQFQDESVVDDSQLPKDRFSAERLKGVDSTLKIQPAELGDSAMYLCASSPTQGAKNIQYFGAGTRLSVL.

CDR3 DNA: TGTGCCAGCAGTTATGGAGGGTCTGGCACCGGGGAGCTGTTTTTT. The encoded protein is CASSYGGSGTGELFF. The chain combines TRBV6-5 with TRBJ2-2; perhaps TRBD2 as D (6 bases). Germline assignment: CDR1 MNHEY and CDR2 SVGAGI. Deletions cut 3 bases from V and 4 bases from J, with 12 bases between. The CDR3 has 15 amino acids.

The genes are TRBV19 and TRBJ1-6; the D gene is possibly TRBD1 (6 bases). Trimming left V 5 bases short and J 0 bases short, with 14 bases between. Germline assignment: CDR1 LNHDA and CDR2 SQIVND (reference sequence). The CDR3 is 17 amino acids. In nucleotides, the CDR3 is TGTGCCAGTAGTGGGGGCGTCGTTAGCTCCTATAATTCACCCCTCCACTTT. This gives the protein CASSGGVVSSYNSPLHF.

Regarding this clone: One end of the junction fails to match germline, which may point to a read error. This rearrangement joins TRBV7-9 to TRBJ2-3; 13 nucleotides align to TRBD2. The germline V gene has CDR1 SEHNR and CDR2 FQNEAQ (reference sequence). The CDR3 length is 16 residues. CDR3 amino acids: CSSSPGLAGHTDTQYF. CDR3 bases: TGTTCCAGCAGCCCGGGACTAGCGGGACACACAGATACGCAGTATTTT.

The CDR3 DNA reads TGTGCCAGCAGCGCGGGGACAGGAGGTGGTCCGCAGTATTTT. Translating gives CASSAGTGGGPQYF. The chain carries TRBV9 and TRBJ2-3; 8 bases map to TRBD1. The germline gives CDR1 SGDLS, CDR2 YYNGEE. The CDR3 length is 14 residues. Germline trimming cut 3 bases from V and 10 bases from J; bases unmatched to any gene: 10.

This rearrangement joins TRBV9 to TRBJ2-3; D gene ambiguous. There are 15 residues in the CDR3. V was shortened by 0 bases and J by 1 base, with 9 bases between the two germline ends. Per the germline V gene, CDR1 is SGDLS and CDR2 is YYNGEE. CDR3 sequence: CASSVVGSRTDTQYF. The CDR3, as DNA: TGTGCCAGCAGCGTAGTGGGTAGCCGCACAGATACGCAGTATTTT.